The subject of this entry is one TCR beta chain. Its antigen is not identified. Through a sample-barcoded 5' primer and a J-beta primer mix, a second PCR was run for about 7 to 12 cycles. Tagging of each cDNA molecule was performed by a template-switch adaptor with 12 random nucleotides. TCRdb passed the 5' RACE reads through MiXCR, listing each CDR3 protein once. In the table there are 920,000 or so distinct CDR3 sequences, 40% to 50% of which are singletons. This record comes from a study of blood T cells in healthy people across ages. The CDR3 loop spans 13 amino acids. Between the trimmed V and J ends, which lost 5 bases and 4 bases, there was a span of 11 bases. Germline CDR1 is SGHTA and CDR2 is FQGTGA. General observations from the study: It was the long-lived donors that had more naive CD4+ cells and higher diversity than aged donors.

This chain connects TRBV7-3 to TRBJ2-5; a weak D match, TRBD2 (5 bases). The source of this sequence is a woman aged 60-70 years in good health. The material sequenced was blood. CDR3: CASSRGLLETQYF. DNA for the CDR3: TGTGCCAGCAGCCGAGGACTGCTAGAGACCCAGTACTTC.